This TCR beta chain stems from a study of blood T cell repertoires in COVID-19. Authors' methods: Estimates of nucleated cell counts were drawn from the amplification of reference gene primers. The assay was immunoSEQ multiplex PCR, and TCRdb's table has in-frame clones only and misses some. V, J and clone size reflect that table, while D and trimming were determined from the DNA. The sample yields around 430,000 clones, approximately 88% seen once. The CDR3 loop spans 14 amino acids. Germline CDR1 reads MNHEY; CDR2 reads SVGAGI. V was shortened by 6 bases and J by 2 bases, with 12 bases between the two germline ends.

The chain employs TRBV6-5 and TRBJ2-3; possible D gene TRBD2, 6 bases. The sequenced sample consisted of peripheral blood. The clonotype was recovered from a woman aged 45-60 years with COVID-19, enrolled during active disease. As DNA, the CDR3 is TGTGCCAGCAGCCTCGGCGGGGTCACAGATACGCAGTATTTT. This gives the protein CASSLGGVTDTQYF.